These 21 T cell receptor beta chains originate from one sample sequenced in a study of blood T cell repertoires in COVID-19. Generated by immunoSEQ multiplex PCR, the TCRdb table keeps only in-frame clones and is missing some. The data show 150,000 or so clones, approximately 89% seen once. The sample comprised peripheral blood. Receptors originate from a man aged 45-65 years with acute or convalescent COVID-19.

The chain couples TRBV6-1 to TRBJ1-1; D is ambiguous. The germline gives CDR1 MNHNS, CDR2 SASEGT. CDR3 length equals 16 residues. V lost 2 bases and J lost 3, with 16 bases in between. The chain's CDR3 is CASSEFGGPRYTEAFF. The CDR3 region has the DNA TGTGCCAGCAGTGAATTCGGAGGACCGAGATACACTGAAGCTTTCTTT.

The J gene is TRBJ1-5, the V gene TRBV16, with 7 bases fitting TRBD1. J lost 6 bases, V lost 4 bases, and 9 bases had no gene match. The CDR3 has 15 amino acids. Germline V lookup: CDR1 KGHSY, CDR2 FQNENV. The CDR3 nucleotides are TGTGCCAGCAGCCCGGCGACAGGGTTCGGTCAGCCCCAGCATTTT. Translated, it gives CASSPATGFGQPQHF. The full variable domain, with the rest looked up from reference TRBV16 and TRBJ1-5, is GEEVAQTPKHLVRGEGQKAKLYCAPIKGHSYVFWYQQVLKNEFKFLISFQNENVFDETGMPKERFSAKCLPNSPCSLEIQATKLEDSAVYFCASSPATGFGQPQHFGDGTRLSIL.

The J gene is TRBJ1-3, the V gene TRBV13; D perhaps matches TRBD1 (5 bases). This CDR3 contains 16 residues. Germline V gene data show CDR1 as PRHDT and CDR2 as FYEKMQ (reference sequence). Trimming stripped 1 base from V and 3 bases from J, with 13 bases between. The CDR3 loop is CASSLVGGSDGNTIYF. DNA of the CDR3: TGTGCCAGCAGCTTAGTGGGGGGGTCTGATGGAAACACCATATATTTT. The variable domain in full, completed from reference TRBV13 and TRBJ1-3, reads AAGVIQSPRHLIKEKRETATLKCYPIPRHDTVYWYQQGPGQDPQFLISFYEKMQSDKGSIPDRFSAQQFSDYHSELNMSSLELGDSALYFCASSLVGGSDGNTIYFGEGSWLTVV.

V gene TRBV9 combines with J gene TRBJ1-5; 7 nucleotides agree with TRBD1. The CDR3 spans 15 residues. Trimming removed 3 bases from V and 3 bases from J; junction bases left unmatched: 6. Germline values: CDR1 SGDLS, CDR2 YYNGEE. The CDR3 sequence: CASSARTGINQPQHF. CDR3 in DNA: TGTGCCAGCAGCGCCAGGACAGGCATCAATCAGCCCCAGCATTTT.

This clone was seen a few times. This rearrangement joins TRBV7-2 to TRBJ1-4, with no clear D. The V end lost 5 bases, the J end lost 2 bases, and 12 bases lay between the germline ends. Germline V gene data show CDR1 as SGHTA and CDR2 as FQGNSA. The CDR3 runs 15 residues. CDR3 DNA sequence: TGTGCCAGCAGCCGGGAATTGACGACTAATGAAAAACTGTTTTTT. It encodes CASSRELTTNEKLFF.

This rearrangement joins TRBV7-6 to TRBJ2-3; 11 nucleotides align to TRBD2. With 4 bases clipped from V and 8 bases from J, the junction kept 14 bases outside the gene matches. The CDR3 spans 17 residues. In germline, CDR1 is SGHVS, CDR2 FNYEAQ. CDR3 protein: CASSSTRALAGDPTQYF. CDR3 DNA: TGTGCCAGCAGCTCTACCAGGGCACTAGCGGGGGACCCTACGCAGTATTTT. The full variable domain, completed using reference TRBV7-6 and TRBJ2-3, is GAGVSQSPRYKVTKRGQDVALRCDPISGHVSLYWYRQALGQGPEFLTYFNYEAQQDKSGLPNDRFSAERPEGSISTLTIQRTEQRDSAMYRCASSSTRALAGDPTQYFGPGTRLTVL.

The genes are TRBV20-1 and TRBJ1-6; D not resolved. The CDR3 length is 13 residues. CDR1 and CDR2 from the germline V gene are DFQATT and SNEGSKA (reference sequence). Deletions cut 3 bases from V and 10 bases from J, with 13 bases between. The DNA of the CDR3 is TGCAGTGCTAGTATATTAGGCGGGTCACCCCTCCACTTT. Amino acids: CSASILGGSPLHF.

This clone was seen just once. V gene TRBV2 combines with J gene TRBJ2-1; TRBD2 matches 9 bases. Germline CDR1 SNHLY, CDR2 FYNNEI. V trimming: 5 bases; J trimming: 10 bases; junction bases outside the gene matches: 12. The CDR3 is 15 amino acids. CDR3 coding DNA: TGTGCCAGCAGTCGAGCGGGAGGACCCTCGTCGGAGCAGTTCTTC. Protein product: CASSRAGGPSSEQFF.

J is TRBJ1-3 and V is TRBV3-1 (or the pseudogene TRBV3-2); D call uncertain. V was pared by 4 bases and J by 0 bases, with 7 bases between. The CDR3 is made up of 14 amino acids. CDR1 LGHDT and CDR2 YNNKEL come from the germline V gene (reference sequence). The CDR3 nucleotides are TGTGCCAGCAGCCGGCTCCTCTCTGGAAACACCATATATTTT. Residues: CASSRLLSGNTIYF.

The CDR3 DNA reads as TGTGCCAGCTCACTCCGGGACAGGGTCACCGGGGAGCTGTTTTTT. It is translated as CASSLRDRVTGELFF. The chain has TRBV18 and TRBJ2-2; 9 nucleotides line up with TRBD1. Germline V CDR1 and CDR2: KGHSH, LQKENI. The CDR3 runs 15 residues. The V segment lost 4 bases and the J segment 4 bases; nucleotides outside the gene matches: 4.

The rearrangement joins TRBV12-3 or TRBV12-4 to TRBJ1-1, with D tentatively TRBD1 (6 bases). There are 13 residues in the CDR3. The V and J ends lost 6 bases and 6 bases respectively, with 14 bases between them. CDR3 sequence (DNA): TGTGCCAGCAGCTGGACAGCAGTACCTGAAGCTTTCTTT. Amino acid sequence: CASSWTAVPEAFF.

The chain employs TRBV6-4 and TRBJ1-2, with D tentatively TRBD1 (5 bases). Trimming cost V 6 bases and J 8 bases, with 19 bases left between them. Per germline, CDR1 MRHNA and CDR2 SNTAGT. This CDR3 contains 14 residues. This chain's CDR3 is CASRSTGTVGGYTF. CDR3 nucleotides: TGTGCCAGCAGGTCCACCGGGACTGTGGGGGGCTACACCTTC.

The J gene is TRBJ1-5, the V gene TRBV5-5; D not resolved. CDR1 and CDR2 from the germline V gene are SGHKS and YYEKEE (reference sequence). V was shortened by 3 bases and J by 6 bases, with 13 bases between the two germline ends. This CDR3 has 14 amino acids. The CDR3 spells CASSSTVTSQPQHF. The CDR3 bases are TGTGCCAGCAGCTCCACAGTAACGAGTCAGCCCCAGCATTTT.

This clone showed up just a few times. The chain couples TRBV6-1 to TRBJ1-4, with 10 bases fitting TRBD1. The V and J ends lost 4 bases and 1 base, in that order; junction bases with no gene match: 3. CDR1 is MNHNS and CDR2 is SASEGT in the germline V gene. The CDR3 is 16 residues long. This CDR3 reads CASSAGTGVTNEKLFF. The CDR3, as DNA: TGTGCCAGCAGTGCCGGGACAGGGGTAACTAATGAAAAACTGTTTTTT.

This sequence joins TRBV27 and TRBJ1-2; possible D gene TRBD1, 6 bases. The CDR3 is made up of 14 amino acids. Germline CDR1 reads MNHEY; CDR2 reads SMNVEV (reference sequence). Trimming cost V 2 bases and J 3 bases, with 10 bases left between them. In nucleotides, the CDR3 is TGTGCCAGCAGTTTAACCCGACAGGACTATGGCTACACCTTC. This encodes CASSLTRQDYGYTF.

The V gene is TRBV9, the J gene TRBJ1-1; 7 bases are shared with TRBD1. The CDR3 runs to 14 residues. V dropped 3 bases and J dropped 7; count of bases not matched to a gene: 9. Germline V CDR1 and CDR2: SGDLS, YYNGEE. The CDR3 is CASSERTGAGEAFF. The CDR3 region has the DNA TGTGCCAGCAGCGAAAGAACAGGGGCTGGTGAAGCTTTCTTT.

This clone was counted many times. The sample carries other DNA sequences with the same CDR3. The chain couples TRBV10-3 to TRBJ1-2, with 10 bases fitting TRBD1. The ends lost 7 bases at V and 6 bases at J; junction bases unmatched: 5. CDR3 length: 13 amino acids. CDR1 and CDR2 from the germline V gene are ENHRY and SYGVKD. The CDR3 DNA reads TGTGCCATCACCGATGACAGGGGGCATGGCTACACCTTC. It yields the protein CAITDDRGHGYTF.

This clone has a single count. The genes are TRBV6-5 and TRBJ1-4, with D unresolved. The CDR3 covers 15 residues. The V and J ends lost 6 bases and 1 base respectively, with 12 bases between them. CDR1 is MNHEY and CDR2 is SVGAGI in the germline V gene. The CDR3 region has the DNA TGTGCCAGCAGCCCCCGGTGGAGAACTAATGAAAAACTGTTTTTT. This gives the protein CASSPRWRTNEKLFF.

The chain's CDR3 is CASSQGSTSGTYEQYF. CDR3 nucleotide sequence: TGTGCCAGCAGCCAAGGCTCAACTAGCGGGACCTACGAGCAGTACTTC. The chain employs TRBV3-1 (or the pseudogene TRBV3-2) and TRBJ2-7; 10 bases line up with TRBD2. This CDR3 is built from 16 residues. Germline V gives CDR1 LGHDT, CDR2 YNNKEL (reference sequence). V trimming: 1 base; J trimming: 2 bases; junction bases outside the gene matches: 5.

This clone came up once. The gene calls are TRBV9 and TRBJ1-5; 8 bases match TRBD1. J was trimmed by 5 bases and V by 3 bases; bases with no gene match: 7. The length of the CDR3 is 15 residues. In germline, CDR1 is SGDLS, CDR2 YYNGEE. The CDR3 DNA reads as TGTGCCAGCAGCGCAACAGGGGGAATAGATCAGCCCCAGCATTTT. This encodes CASSATGGIDQPQHF.

The gene calls are TRBV5-1 and TRBJ1-1, with a possible D match to TRBD1 (5 bases). Germline CDR1 is SGHRS and CDR2 is YFSETQ. V lost 1 base and J 1 base, leaving 8 bases between the germline ends. The CDR3 runs 14 residues. The CDR3, as DNA: TGCGCCAGCAGCTTGTTGGGGGGGAACACTGAAGCTTTCTTT. Amino acid sequence: CASSLLGGNTEAFF.